The T cell receptor (beta chain) under discussion was sequenced for a study of blood T cell repertoires in COVID-19. Here immunoSEQ multiplex PCR was the method, and the copy in TCRdb shows in-frame clones only, minus some. Here the sample spans tens of thousands of clones, roughly nine tenths being singletons. The receptor was isolated from a man in his sixties with active COVID-19. The sample consisted of peripheral blood.

As DNA, the CDR3 is TGTGCCAGCTCACTTAAGTCAGGGGACCACGAGCAGTACTTC. This translates into CASSLKSGDHEQYF. V usage is TRBV18 and J usage is TRBJ2-7; D perhaps matches TRBD1 (6 bases). The germline V gene encodes CDR1 KGHSH and CDR2 LQKENI. V was clipped by 4 bases and J by 5 bases, with 15 bases between them. This CDR3 spans 14 amino acids.